Each of the 3 T cell receptor beta chains below was sequenced from the same sample in a study of breast tumors, draining lymph nodes, adjacent tissues. TCRdb processed the multiplex PCR reads anew with MiXCR; each CDR3 protein has one entry. The repertoire holds tens of thousands of distinct CDR3 sequences, about 70% seen once, with approximately 21% in the top ten. The sample comprised tumor-adjacent breast tissue. Receptors were obtained from a female donor with breast cancer. Some clones in this sample may be carry-over from other donors' samples.

This clonotype was observed at least ten times. The chain uses TRBV30 and TRBJ1-5; 7 bases match TRBD1. J was trimmed by 6 bases and V by 3 bases; bases with no gene match: 11. The germline gives CDR1 GTSNPN, CDR2 SVGIG (reference sequence). This CDR3 contains 15 residues. CDR3 DNA sequence: TGTGCCTGGAGCCTTCCAGACAGGGTCCGTCAGCCCCAGCATTTT. This codes for CAWSLPDRVRQPQHF.

This clonotype was seen repeatedly, ten times or more. This may be a read error, as it is one base from a much larger clone. The chain links TRBV3-1 to TRBJ2-3; the D gene is possibly TRBD2 (6 bases). Between the trimmed V and J ends, which lost 3 bases and 4 bases, there was a span of 11 bases. Germline-derived CDR1 and CDR2 are LGHDT and YNNKEL (reference sequence). CDR3 length: 14 residues. Here the CDR3 DNA reads TGTGCCAGCAGCCAGACTAGTAGCGCAGATACGCAGTATTTT. As protein: CASSQTSSADTQYF.

The chain recombines TRBV6-1 with TRBJ2-3; TRBD2 agrees at 12 bases. This CDR3 region has 16 residues. The germline CDR1 and CDR2 sequences are MNHNS and SASEGT. The V segment lost 4 bases and the J segment 3 bases; nucleotides outside the gene matches: 5. The CDR3 DNA sequence: TGTGCCAGCAGTGCACTAGCGGGGGGTACAACAGATACGCAGTATTTT. Protein sequence: CASSALAGGTTDTQYF.